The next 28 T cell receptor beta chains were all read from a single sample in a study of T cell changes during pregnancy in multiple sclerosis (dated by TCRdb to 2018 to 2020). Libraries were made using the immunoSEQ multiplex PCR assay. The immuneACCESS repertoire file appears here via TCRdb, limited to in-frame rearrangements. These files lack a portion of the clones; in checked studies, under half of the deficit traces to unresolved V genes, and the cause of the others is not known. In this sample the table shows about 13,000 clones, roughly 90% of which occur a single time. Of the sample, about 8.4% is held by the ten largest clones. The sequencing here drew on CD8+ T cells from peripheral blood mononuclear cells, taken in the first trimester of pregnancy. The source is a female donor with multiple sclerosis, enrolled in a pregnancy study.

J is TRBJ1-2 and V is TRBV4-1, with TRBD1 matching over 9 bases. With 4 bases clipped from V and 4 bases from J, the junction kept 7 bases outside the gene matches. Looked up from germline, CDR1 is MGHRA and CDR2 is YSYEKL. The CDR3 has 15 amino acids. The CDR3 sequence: CASSPGQGPGYGYTF. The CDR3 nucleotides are TGCGCCAGCAGCCCGGGACAGGGCCCGGGCTATGGCTACACCTTC.

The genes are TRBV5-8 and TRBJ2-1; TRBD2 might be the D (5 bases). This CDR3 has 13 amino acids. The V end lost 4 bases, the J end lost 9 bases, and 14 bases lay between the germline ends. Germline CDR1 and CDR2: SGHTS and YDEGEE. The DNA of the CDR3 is TGTGCCAGCAGCGCCTCCCAACGGGGTGAGCAGTTCTTC. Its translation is CASSASQRGEQFF.

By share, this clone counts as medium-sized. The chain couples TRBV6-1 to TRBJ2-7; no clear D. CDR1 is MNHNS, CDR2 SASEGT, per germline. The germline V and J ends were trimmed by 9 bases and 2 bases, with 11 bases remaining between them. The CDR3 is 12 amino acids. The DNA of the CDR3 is TGTGCCAGTAACCTGGGCCCCTACGAGCAGTACTTC. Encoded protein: CASNLGPYEQYF.

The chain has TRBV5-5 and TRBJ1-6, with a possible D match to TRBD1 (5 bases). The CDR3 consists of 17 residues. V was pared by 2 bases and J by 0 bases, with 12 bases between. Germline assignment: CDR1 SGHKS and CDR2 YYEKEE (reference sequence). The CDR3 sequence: CASSFSGGLSYNSPLHF. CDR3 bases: TGTGCCAGCAGCTTTTCCGGGGGTCTCTCCTATAATTCACCCCTCCACTTT.

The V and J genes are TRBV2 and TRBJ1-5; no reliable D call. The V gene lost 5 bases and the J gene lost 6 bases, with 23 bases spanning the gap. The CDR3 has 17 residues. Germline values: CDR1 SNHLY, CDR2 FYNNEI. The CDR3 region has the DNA TGTGCCAGCAGTCTAGGCGCTCGGGAAGTGGGGAGTCAGCCCCAGCATTTT. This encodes CASSLGAREVGSQPQHF.

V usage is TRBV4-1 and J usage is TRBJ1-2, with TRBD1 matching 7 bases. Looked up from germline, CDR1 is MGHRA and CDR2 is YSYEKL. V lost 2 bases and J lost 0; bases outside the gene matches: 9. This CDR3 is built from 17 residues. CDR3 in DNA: TGCGCCAGCAGCCAAAAACCCGACAGGGACCCTAACTATGGCTACACCTTC. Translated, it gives CASSQKPDRDPNYGYTF.

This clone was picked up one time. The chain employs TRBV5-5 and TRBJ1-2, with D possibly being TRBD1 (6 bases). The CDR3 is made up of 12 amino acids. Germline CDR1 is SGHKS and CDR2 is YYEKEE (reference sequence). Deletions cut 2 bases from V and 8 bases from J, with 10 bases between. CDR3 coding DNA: TGTGCCAGCAGCTTAGGACAGTTCGGCTACACCTTC. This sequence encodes CASSLGQFGYTF. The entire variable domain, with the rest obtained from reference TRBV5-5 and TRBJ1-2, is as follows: DAGVTQSPTHLIKTRGQQVTLRCSPISGHKSVSWYQQVLGQGPQFIFQYYEKEERGRGNFPDRFSARQFPNYSSELNVNALLLGDSALYLCASSLGQFGYTFGSGTRLTVV.

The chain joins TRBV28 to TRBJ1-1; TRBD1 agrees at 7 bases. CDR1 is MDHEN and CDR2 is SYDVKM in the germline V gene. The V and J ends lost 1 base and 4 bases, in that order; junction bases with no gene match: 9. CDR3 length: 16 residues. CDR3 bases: TGTGCCAGCAGTTTATCCGTGAGACAGGGATTCACTGAAGCTTTCTTT. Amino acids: CASSLSVRQGFTEAFF.

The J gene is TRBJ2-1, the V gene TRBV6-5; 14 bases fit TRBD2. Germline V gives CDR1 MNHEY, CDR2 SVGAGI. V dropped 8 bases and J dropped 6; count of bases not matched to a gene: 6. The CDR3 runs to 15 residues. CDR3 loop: CASGLAGGTVNEQFF. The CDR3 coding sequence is TGTGCCAGCGGACTAGCGGGGGGTACAGTCAATGAGCAGTTCTTC.

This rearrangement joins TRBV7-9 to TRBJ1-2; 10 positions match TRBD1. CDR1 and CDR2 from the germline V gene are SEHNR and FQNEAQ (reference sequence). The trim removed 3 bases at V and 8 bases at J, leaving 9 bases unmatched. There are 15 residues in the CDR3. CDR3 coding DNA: TGTGCCAGCAGCTTGGGACAGGGGACGGAGAACGGCTACACCTTC. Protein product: CASSLGQGTENGYTF. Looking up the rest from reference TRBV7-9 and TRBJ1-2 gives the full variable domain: DTGVSQNPRHKITKRGQNVTFRCDPISEHNRLYWYRQTLGQGPEFLTYFQNEAQLEKSRLLSDRFSAERPKGSFSTLEIQRTEQGDSAMYLCASSLGQGTENGYTFGSGTRLTVV.

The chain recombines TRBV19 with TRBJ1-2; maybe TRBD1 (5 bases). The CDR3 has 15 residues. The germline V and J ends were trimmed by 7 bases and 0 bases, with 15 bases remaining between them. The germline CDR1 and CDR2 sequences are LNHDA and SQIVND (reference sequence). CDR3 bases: TGTGCCAGTATGGAGGGGTTTCGAGCTAACTATGGCTACACCTTC. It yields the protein CASMEGFRANYGYTF.

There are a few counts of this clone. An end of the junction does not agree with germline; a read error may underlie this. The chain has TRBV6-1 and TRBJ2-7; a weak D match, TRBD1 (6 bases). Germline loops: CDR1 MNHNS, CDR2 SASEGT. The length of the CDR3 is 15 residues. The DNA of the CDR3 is TGCGCCAGCAGTGAGTCCCCGGACAGCTCCTACGAGCAGTACTTC. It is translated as CASSESPDSSYEQYF.

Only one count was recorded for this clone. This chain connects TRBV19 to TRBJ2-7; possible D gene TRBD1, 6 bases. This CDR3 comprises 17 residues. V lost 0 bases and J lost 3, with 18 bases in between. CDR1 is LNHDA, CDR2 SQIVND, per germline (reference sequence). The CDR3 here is CASSIDLWTETGYEQYF. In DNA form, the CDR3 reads TGTGCCAGTAGTATAGATCTCTGGACAGAAACCGGCTACGAGCAGTACTTC.

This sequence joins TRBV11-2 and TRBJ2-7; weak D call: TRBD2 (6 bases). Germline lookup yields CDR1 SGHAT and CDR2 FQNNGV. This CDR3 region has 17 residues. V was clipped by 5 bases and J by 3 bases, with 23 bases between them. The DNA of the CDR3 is TGTGCCAGCAGCCCTATCCACCTCGGGACTCGCAACTACGAGCAGTACTTC. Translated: CASSPIHLGTRNYEQYF.

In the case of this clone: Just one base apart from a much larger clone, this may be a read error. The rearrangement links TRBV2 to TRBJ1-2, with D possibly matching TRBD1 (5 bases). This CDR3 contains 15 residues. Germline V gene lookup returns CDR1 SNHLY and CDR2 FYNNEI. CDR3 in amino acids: CVSSEALRGTGGYTF. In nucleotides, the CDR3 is TGTGTCAGCAGTGAAGCGCTTCGGGGGACTGGTGGCTACACCTTC.

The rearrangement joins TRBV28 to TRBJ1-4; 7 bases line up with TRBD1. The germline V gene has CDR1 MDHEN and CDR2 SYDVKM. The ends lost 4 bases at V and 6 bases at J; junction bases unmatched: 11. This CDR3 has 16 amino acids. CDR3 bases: TGTGCCAGCAGTTCACCCCACGACAGGGACCATGAAAAACTGTTTTTT. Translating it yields CASSSPHDRDHEKLFF. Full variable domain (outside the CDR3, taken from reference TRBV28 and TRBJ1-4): DVKVTQSSRYLVKRTGEKVFLECVQDMDHENMFWYRQDPGLGLRLIYFSYDVKMKEKGDIPEGYSVSREKKERFSLILESASTNQTSMYLCASSSPHDRDHEKLFFGSGTQLSVL.

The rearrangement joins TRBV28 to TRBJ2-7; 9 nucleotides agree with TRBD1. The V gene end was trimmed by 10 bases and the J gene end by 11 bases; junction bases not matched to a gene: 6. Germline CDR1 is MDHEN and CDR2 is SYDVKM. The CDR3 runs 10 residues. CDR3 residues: CATLGQGKYF. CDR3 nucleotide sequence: TGTGCCACCCTCGGACAGGGGAAGTACTTC.

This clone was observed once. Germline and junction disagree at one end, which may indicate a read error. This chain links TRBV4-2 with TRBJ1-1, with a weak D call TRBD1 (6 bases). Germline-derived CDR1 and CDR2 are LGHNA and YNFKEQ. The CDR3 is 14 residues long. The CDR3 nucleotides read TGTGCCAGCAGTCAAGGGGGGGAGAACACTGAAGCTTTCTTT. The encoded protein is CASSQGGENTEAFF.

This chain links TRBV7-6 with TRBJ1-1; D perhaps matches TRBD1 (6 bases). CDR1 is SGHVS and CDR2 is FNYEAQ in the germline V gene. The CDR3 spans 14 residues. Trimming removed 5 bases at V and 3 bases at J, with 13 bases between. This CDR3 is CASSSKGVYTEAFF. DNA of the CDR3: TGTGCCAGCAGCAGCAAGGGGGTCTACACTGAAGCTTTCTTT. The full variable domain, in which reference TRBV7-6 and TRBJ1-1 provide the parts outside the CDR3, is GAGVSQSPRYKVTKRGQDVALRCDPISGHVSLYWYRQALGQGPEFLTYFNYEAQQDKSGLPNDRFSAERPEGSISTLTIQRTEQRDSAMYRCASSSKGVYTEAFFGQGTRLTVV.

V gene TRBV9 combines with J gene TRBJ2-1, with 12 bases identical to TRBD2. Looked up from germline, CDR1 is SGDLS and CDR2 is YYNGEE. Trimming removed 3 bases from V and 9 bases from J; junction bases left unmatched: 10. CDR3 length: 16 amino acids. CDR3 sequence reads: CASSAFGLAGNAEQFF. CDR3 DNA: TGTGCCAGCAGCGCCTTCGGACTAGCGGGGAACGCTGAGCAGTTCTTC.

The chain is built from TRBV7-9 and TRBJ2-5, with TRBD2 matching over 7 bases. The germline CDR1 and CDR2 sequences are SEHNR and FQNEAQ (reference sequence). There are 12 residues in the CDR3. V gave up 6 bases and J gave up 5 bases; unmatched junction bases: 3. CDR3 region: CASRREGETQYF. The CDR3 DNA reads TGTGCCAGCAGAAGGGAGGGGGAGACCCAGTACTTC.

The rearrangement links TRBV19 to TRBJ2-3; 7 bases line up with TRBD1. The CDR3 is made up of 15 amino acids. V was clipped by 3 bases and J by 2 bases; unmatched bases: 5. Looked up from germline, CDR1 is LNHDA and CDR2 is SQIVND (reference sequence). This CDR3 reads CASSINRGFTDTQYF. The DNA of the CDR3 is TGTGCCAGTAGTATCAACAGGGGATTCACAGATACGCAGTATTTT.

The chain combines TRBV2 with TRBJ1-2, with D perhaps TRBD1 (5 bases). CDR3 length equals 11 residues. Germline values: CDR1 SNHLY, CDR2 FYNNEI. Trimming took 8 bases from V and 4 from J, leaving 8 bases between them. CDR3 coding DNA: TGTGCCAGCCCGACAGTCTATGGCTACACCTTC. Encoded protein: CASPTVYGYTF.

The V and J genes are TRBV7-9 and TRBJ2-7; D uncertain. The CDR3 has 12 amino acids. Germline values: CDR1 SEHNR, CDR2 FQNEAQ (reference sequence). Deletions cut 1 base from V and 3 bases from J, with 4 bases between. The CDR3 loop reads CASSLGSYEQYF. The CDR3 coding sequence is TGTGCCAGCAGCTTAGGCAGCTACGAGCAGTACTTC.

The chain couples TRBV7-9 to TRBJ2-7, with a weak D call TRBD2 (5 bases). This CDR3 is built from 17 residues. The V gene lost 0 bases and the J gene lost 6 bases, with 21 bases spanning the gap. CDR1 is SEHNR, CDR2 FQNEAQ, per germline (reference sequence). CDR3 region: CASSLARVGATAREQYF. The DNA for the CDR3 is TGTGCCAGCAGCTTAGCGAGGGTTGGAGCTACCGCCCGCGAGCAGTACTTC.

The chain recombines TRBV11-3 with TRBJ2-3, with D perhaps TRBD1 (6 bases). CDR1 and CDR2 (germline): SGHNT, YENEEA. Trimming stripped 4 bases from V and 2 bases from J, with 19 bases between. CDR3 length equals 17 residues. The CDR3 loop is CASSSSSDREDTDTQYF. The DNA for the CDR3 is TGTGCCAGCAGCTCATCCTCGGACAGAGAGGACACAGATACGCAGTATTTT.

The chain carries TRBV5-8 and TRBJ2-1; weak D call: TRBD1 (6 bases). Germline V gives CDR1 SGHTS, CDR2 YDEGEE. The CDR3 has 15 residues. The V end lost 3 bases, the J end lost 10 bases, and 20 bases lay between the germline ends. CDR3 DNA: TGTGCCAGCAGCTACCTCAGGGGCATAGTTAGCGAGCAGTTCTTC. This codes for CASSYLRGIVSEQFF.

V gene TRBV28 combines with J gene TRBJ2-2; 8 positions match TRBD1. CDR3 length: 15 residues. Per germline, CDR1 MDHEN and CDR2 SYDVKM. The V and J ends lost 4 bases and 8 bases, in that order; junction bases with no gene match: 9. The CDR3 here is CASSYDQGAIGELFF. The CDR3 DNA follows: TGTGCCAGCAGTTACGACCAGGGGGCAATAGGGGAGCTGTTTTTT.